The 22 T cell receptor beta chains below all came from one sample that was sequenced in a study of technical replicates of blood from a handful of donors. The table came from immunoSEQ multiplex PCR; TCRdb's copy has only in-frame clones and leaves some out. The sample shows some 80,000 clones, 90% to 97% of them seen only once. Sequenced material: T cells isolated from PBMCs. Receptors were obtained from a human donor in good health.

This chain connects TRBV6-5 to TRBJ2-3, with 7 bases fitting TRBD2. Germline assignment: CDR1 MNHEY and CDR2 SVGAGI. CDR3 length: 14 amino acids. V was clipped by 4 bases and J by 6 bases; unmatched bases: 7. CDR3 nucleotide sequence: TGTGCCAGCAGTTCCGGACTAGTAGCGGATACGCAGTATTTT. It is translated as CASSSGLVADTQYF.

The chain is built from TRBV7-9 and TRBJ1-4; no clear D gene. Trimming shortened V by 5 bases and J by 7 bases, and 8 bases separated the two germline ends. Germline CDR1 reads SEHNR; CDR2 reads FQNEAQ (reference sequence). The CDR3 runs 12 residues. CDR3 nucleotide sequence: TGTGCCAGCAGCCCGGCGGGTGAAAAACTGTTTTTT. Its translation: CASSPAGEKLFF.

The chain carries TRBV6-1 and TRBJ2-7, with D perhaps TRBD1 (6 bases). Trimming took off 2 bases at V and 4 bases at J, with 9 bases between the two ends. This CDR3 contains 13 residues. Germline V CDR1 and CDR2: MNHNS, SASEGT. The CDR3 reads CASSERGWYEQYF. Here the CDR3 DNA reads TGTGCCAGCAGTGAAAGGGGGTGGTACGAGCAGTACTTC.

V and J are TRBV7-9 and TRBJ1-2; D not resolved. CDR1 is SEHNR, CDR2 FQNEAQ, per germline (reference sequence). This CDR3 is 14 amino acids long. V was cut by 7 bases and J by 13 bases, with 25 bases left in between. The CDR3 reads CASKLVGQDSGSTF. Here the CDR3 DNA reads TGTGCCAGCAAGTTGGTCGGTCAGGACTCGGGGAGCACCTTC.

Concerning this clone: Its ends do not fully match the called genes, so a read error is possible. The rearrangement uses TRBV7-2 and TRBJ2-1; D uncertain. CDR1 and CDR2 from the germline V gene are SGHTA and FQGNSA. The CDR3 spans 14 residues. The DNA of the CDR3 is TGTGCCAGCAGCTTAGAGTACTCCCACAATGAGCAGTTCTTC. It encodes CASSLEYSHNEQFF.

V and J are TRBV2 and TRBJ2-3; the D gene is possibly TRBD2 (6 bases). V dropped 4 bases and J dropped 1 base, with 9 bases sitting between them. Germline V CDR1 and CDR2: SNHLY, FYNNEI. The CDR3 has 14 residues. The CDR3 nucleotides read TGTGCCAGCAGTGTCAGGAGGGGCACAGATACGCAGTATTTT. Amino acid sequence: CASSVRRGTDTQYF. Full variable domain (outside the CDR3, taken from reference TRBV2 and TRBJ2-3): EPEVTQTPSHQVTQMGQEVILRCVPISNHLYFYWYRQILGQKVEFLVSFYNNEISEKSEIFDDQFSVERPDGSNFTLKIRSTKLEDSAMYFCASSVRRGTDTQYFGPGTRLTVL.

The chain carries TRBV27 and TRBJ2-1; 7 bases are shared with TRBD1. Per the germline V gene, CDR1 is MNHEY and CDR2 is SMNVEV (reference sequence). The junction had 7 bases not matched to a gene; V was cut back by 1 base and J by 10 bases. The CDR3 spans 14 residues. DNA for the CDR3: TGTGCCAGCAGTTTATTAGGGGGCCTAGGGGAGCAGTTCTTC. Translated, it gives CASSLLGGLGEQFF.

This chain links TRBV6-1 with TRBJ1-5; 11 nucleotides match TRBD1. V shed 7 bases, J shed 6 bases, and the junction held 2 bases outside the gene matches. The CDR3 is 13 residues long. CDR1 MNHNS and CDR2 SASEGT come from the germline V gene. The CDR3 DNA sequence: TGTGCCAGCACCGGGACAGGGGGTCAGCCCCAGCATTTT. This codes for CASTGTGGQPQHF.

CDR3 in DNA: TGTGCCAGCAGCCCCGGAGGACTAGGTAGTGCGCAGTACTTC. Translated, it gives CASSPGGLGSAQYF. The chain uses TRBV9 and TRBJ2-7, with TRBD2 matching over 7 bases. V was pared by 4 bases and J by 9 bases, with 13 bases of the junction left unmatched. The CDR3 spans 14 residues. CDR1 is SGDLS, CDR2 YYNGEE, per germline.

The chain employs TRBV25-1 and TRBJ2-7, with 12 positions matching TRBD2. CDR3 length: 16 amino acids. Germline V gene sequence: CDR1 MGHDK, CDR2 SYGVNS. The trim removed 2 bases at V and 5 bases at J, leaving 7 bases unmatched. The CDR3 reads CASSEPASGRAHEQYF. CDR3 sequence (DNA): TGTGCCAGCAGTGAACCCGCTAGCGGGAGGGCCCACGAGCAGTACTTC.

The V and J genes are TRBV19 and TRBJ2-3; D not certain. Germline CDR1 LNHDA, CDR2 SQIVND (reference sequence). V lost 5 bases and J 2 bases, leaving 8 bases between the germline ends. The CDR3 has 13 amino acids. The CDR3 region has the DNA TGTGCCAGTAGTTACTCCTACACAGATACGCAGTATTTT. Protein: CASSYSYTDTQYF.

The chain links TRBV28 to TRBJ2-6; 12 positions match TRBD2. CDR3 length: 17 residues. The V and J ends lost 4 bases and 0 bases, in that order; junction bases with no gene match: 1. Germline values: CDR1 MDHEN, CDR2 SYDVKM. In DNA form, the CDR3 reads TGTGCCAGCAGTTGGACTAGCGGGGACTCTGGGGCCAACGTCCTGACTTTC. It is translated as CASSWTSGDSGANVLTF.

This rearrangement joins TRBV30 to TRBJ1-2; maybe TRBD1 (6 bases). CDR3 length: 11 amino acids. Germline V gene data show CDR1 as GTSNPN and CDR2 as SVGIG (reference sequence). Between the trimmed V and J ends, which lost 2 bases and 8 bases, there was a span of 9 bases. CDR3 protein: CAWSTGSGYTF. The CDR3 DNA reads TGTGCCTGGAGTACAGGGAGCGGCTACACCTTC.

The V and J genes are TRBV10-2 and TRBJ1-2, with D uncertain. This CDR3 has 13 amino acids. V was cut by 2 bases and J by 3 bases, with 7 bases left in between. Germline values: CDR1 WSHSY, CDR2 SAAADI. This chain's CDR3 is CASSEAAYYGYTF. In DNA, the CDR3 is TGCGCCAGCAGTGAGGCGGCCTACTATGGCTACACCTTC.

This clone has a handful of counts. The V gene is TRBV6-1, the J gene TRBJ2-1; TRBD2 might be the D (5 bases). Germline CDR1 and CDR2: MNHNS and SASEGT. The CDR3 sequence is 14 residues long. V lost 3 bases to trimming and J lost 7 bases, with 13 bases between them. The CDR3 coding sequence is TGTGCCAGCAGTGAGGTCGCGGGCTTAAATGAGCAGTTCTTC. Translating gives CASSEVAGLNEQFF.

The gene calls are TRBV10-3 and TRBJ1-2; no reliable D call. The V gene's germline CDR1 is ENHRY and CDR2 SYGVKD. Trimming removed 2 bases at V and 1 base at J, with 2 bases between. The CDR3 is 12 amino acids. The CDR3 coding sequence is TGTGCCATCAGTGAGCTTAACTATGGCTACACCTTC. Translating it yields CAISELNYGYTF.

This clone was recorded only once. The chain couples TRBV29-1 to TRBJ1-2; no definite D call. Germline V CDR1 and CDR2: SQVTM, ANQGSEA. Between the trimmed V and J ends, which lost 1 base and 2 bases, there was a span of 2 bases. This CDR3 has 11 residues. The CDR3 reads CSVEVNYGYTF. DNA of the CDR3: TGCAGCGTTGAAGTAAACTATGGCTACACCTTC.

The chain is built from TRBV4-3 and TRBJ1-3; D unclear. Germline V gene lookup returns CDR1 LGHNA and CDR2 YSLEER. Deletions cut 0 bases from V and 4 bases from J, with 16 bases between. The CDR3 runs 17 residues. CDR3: CASSQDLSQTGGNTIYF. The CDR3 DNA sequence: TGCGCCAGCAGCCAAGATCTTTCCCAGACGGGGGGAAACACCATATATTTT.

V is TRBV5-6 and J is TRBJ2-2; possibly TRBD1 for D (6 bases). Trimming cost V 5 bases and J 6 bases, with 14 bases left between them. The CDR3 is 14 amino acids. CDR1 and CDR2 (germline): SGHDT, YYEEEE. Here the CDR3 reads CASRLQGWAGELFF. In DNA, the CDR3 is TGTGCCAGCAGGTTACAGGGTTGGGCCGGGGAGCTGTTTTTT.

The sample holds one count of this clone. CDR3 DNA: TGTGCCAGCAGCACCCGGGGAGGGGGGTTCTACGAGCAGTACTTC. Translated, it gives CASSTRGGGFYEQYF. The chain combines TRBV9 with TRBJ2-7; D may be TRBD2 (7 bases). Germline-derived CDR1 and CDR2 are SGDLS and YYNGEE. Trimming pared 4 bases from V and 3 bases from J, leaving 17 bases between. The CDR3 runs 15 residues.

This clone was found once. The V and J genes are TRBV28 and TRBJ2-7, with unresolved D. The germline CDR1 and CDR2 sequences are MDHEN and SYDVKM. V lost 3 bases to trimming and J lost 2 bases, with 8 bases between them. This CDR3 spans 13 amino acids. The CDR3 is CASSFQKTYEQYF. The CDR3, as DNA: TGTGCCAGCAGTTTCCAGAAAACCTACGAGCAGTACTTC.

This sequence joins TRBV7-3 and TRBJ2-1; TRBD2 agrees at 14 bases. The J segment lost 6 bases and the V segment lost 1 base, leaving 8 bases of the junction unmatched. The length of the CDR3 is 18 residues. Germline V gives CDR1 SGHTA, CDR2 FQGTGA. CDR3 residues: CASSLRAGTSGRSNEQFF. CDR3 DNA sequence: TGTGCCAGCAGCTTAAGGGCCGGGACTAGCGGGAGATCCAATGAGCAGTTCTTC.